The 18 T cell receptor beta chains below all came from one sample that was sequenced in a study of cytomegalovirus exposure and HLA in healthy donors. Both 60 Vbeta primers and 13 Jbeta primers went into the PCR. Method: immunoSEQ multiplex PCR; TCRdb's copy keeps in-frame clones and lacks some. In the table there are roughly 130,000 clones, over 65% of which are singletons. The sample taken for sequencing was PBMCs. These receptors all come from a young man in good health and CMV-seropositive.

V is TRBV7-8 and J is TRBJ2-7; TRBD2 matches 8 bases. This CDR3 spans 15 amino acids. The junction had 6 bases not matched to a gene; V was cut back by 4 bases and J by 1 base. Germline V gene data show CDR1 as SGHVS and CDR2 as FQNEAQ. The CDR3 is CASSSGAGASYEQYF. The CDR3 nucleotides read TGTGCCAGCAGCTCAGGAGCGGGGGCTTCCTACGAGCAGTACTTC. Using reference TRBV7-8 and TRBJ2-7 for the parts outside the CDR3, the full variable domain is GAGVSQSPRYKVAKRGQDVALRCDPISGHVSLFWYQQALGQGPEFLTYFQNEAQLDKSGLPSDRFFAERPEGSVSTLKIQRTQQEDSAVYLCASSSGAGASYEQYFGPGTRLTVT.

V and J are TRBV27 and TRBJ2-1; the D gene is possibly TRBD2 (5 bases). CDR1 MNHEY and CDR2 SMNVEV come from the germline V gene (reference sequence). Between the trimmed V and J ends, which lost 6 bases and 6 bases, there was a span of 15 bases. This CDR3 comprises 14 residues. CDR3 bases: TGTGCCAGCAGCAAATTGGCTAGCAGCAATGAGCAGTTCTTC. Protein product: CASSKLASSNEQFF.

The genes are TRBV5-6 and TRBJ1-4; TRBD1 might be the D (6 bases). The CDR3 spans 15 residues. V shed 4 bases and J shed 4 bases, with 14 bases lying between them. The germline gives CDR1 SGHDT, CDR2 YYEEEE. The CDR3 loop is CASSPQGRLNEKLFF. The CDR3 region has the DNA TGTGCCAGCAGCCCACAGGGTAGACTTAATGAAAAACTGTTTTTT. Complete variable domain (other parts from reference TRBV5-6 and TRBJ1-4): DAGVTQSPTHLIKTRGQQVTLRCSPKSGHDTVSWYQQALGQGPQFIFQYYEEEERQRGNFPDRFSGHQFPNYSSELNVNALLLGDSALYLCASSPQGRLNEKLFFGSGTQLSVL.

This chain joins TRBV11-2 and TRBJ2-7; 9 nucleotides match TRBD1. Trimming at V came to 4 bases and at J to 4 bases, leaving 11 bases not matched to a gene. The length of the CDR3 is 16 residues. CDR1 is SGHAT, CDR2 FQNNGV, per germline. CDR3 protein: CASSYQLGQGRYEQYF. As DNA, the CDR3 is TGTGCCAGCAGCTACCAACTGGGACAGGGAAGGTACGAGCAGTACTTC.

This chain uses TRBV23-1 with TRBJ1-1; no clear D gene. TRBV23-1 is an open reading frame, and its role is uncertain. This CDR3 comprises 14 residues. V was cut by 0 bases and J by 2 bases, with 7 bases left in between. The CDR3 DNA sequence: TGCGCCAGCAGTCAATCTGAGGGTAACACTGAAGCTTTCTTT. Its translation: CASSQSEGNTEAFF.

Notes on this clone: A far larger clone differs by one base, so this is likely a read error. The gene calls are TRBV2 and TRBJ2-6; D gene unclear. Germline CDR1 SNHLY, CDR2 FYNNEI. The CDR3 totals 14 residues. The germline V and J ends were trimmed by 3 bases and 1 base, with 4 bases remaining between them. The CDR3 DNA follows: TGTGCCAGCAGTGACAGGTCTGGGGCCAACGTCCTGACTTTC. It is translated as CASSDRSGANVLTF.

The V call is TRBV7-9, the J call TRBJ2-7; TRBD2 matches 9 bases. CDR1 and CDR2 from the germline V gene are SEHNR and FQNEAQ (reference sequence). CDR3 size: 15 residues. The ends lost 4 bases at V and 4 bases at J; junction bases unmatched: 8. DNA of the CDR3: TGTGCCAGCAGCTCCCCTCGAGCGGGAGGATACGAGCAGTACTTC. Protein: CASSSPRAGGYEQYF. The entire variable domain, with the rest obtained from reference TRBV7-9 and TRBJ2-7, is as follows: DTGVSQNPRHKITKRGQNVTFRCDPISEHNRLYWYRQTLGQGPEFLTYFQNEAQLEKSRLLSDRFSAERPKGSFSTLEIQRTEQGDSAMYLCASSSPRAGGYEQYFGPGTRLTVT.

This sequence joins TRBV2 and TRBJ2-5; 9 bases map to TRBD1. CDR1 and CDR2 (germline): SNHLY, FYNNEI. This CDR3 is 15 amino acids long. Germline trimming cut 5 bases from V and 4 bases from J; bases unmatched to any gene: 8. In nucleotides, the CDR3 is TGTGCCAGCAGTTACCCGACAGGGGGAGGAGAGACCCAGTACTTC. Its translation is CASSYPTGGGETQYF. Full variable domain (missing parts from reference TRBV2 and TRBJ2-5): EPEVTQTPSHQVTQMGQEVILRCVPISNHLYFYWYRQILGQKVEFLVSFYNNEISEKSEIFDDQFSVERPDGSNFTLKIRSTKLEDSAMYFCASSYPTGGGETQYFGPGTRLLVL.

The chain employs TRBV5-4 and TRBJ2-5, with D perhaps TRBD1 (6 bases). This CDR3 region has 13 residues. Germline V gene data show CDR1 as SGHNT and CDR2 as YYREEE (reference sequence). With 1 base removed from V and 3 bases from J, the gap between germline ends came to 7 bases. The CDR3 region has the DNA TGTGCCAGCAGCTTGAGGACAGAAGAGACCCAGTACTTC. As protein: CASSLRTEETQYF.

CDR3 protein: CASSYGQGNYGYTF. CDR3 DNA: TGTGCCAGCAGCTACGGACAGGGGAACTATGGCTACACCTTC. V is TRBV5-6 and J is TRBJ1-2; TRBD1 matches 9 bases. J was trimmed by 2 bases and V by 3 bases; bases with no gene match: 2. The CDR3 consists of 14 residues. CDR1 SGHDT and CDR2 YYEEEE come from the germline V gene.

This clone has more than one count but fewer than ten. Distinct nucleotide sequences in the sample also encode this CDR3. The chain is built from TRBV29-1 and TRBJ2-1; TRBD2 aligns across 8 bases. Trimming took 4 bases from V and 7 from J; bases not matched to a gene: 6. The CDR3 runs to 13 residues. Germline V gene lookup returns CDR1 SQVTM and CDR2 ANQGSEA. This CDR3 is CSVVGLAENEQFF. DNA for the CDR3: TGCAGCGTTGTTGGACTAGCAGAAAATGAGCAGTTCTTC.

A single count supports this clone. The rearrangement uses TRBV29-1 and TRBJ2-7; perhaps TRBD1 as D (6 bases). The CDR3 consists of 12 residues. V was trimmed by 3 bases and J by 7 bases, leaving 13 bases between them. CDR1 SQVTM and CDR2 ANQGSEA come from the germline V gene. CDR3 protein: CSVENNRAEQYF. The CDR3, as DNA: TGCAGCGTTGAGAATAACAGGGCGGAGCAGTACTTC.

V gene TRBV30 combines with J gene TRBJ2-1; possibly TRBD2 for D (6 bases). Germline CDR1 is GTSNPN and CDR2 is SVGIG (reference sequence). The CDR3 is made up of 15 amino acids. Deletions cut 1 base from V and 3 bases from J, with 13 bases between. Written as DNA, the CDR3 is TGTGCCTGGAGTGGGGCGGGGAATAACTACAATGAGCAGTTCTTC. This gives the protein CAWSGAGNNYNEQFF.

This clone has a single count. The J gene is TRBJ2-7, the V gene TRBV11-2; D may be TRBD1 (6 bases). Trimming took 2 bases from V and 3 from J, leaving 8 bases between them. The CDR3 covers 13 residues. Germline loops: CDR1 SGHAT, CDR2 FQNNGV. CDR3 loop: CASSLWTDYEQYF. The CDR3 DNA reads TGTGCCAGCAGCTTATGGACAGACTACGAGCAGTACTTC.

This clone was seen only a few times. This rearrangement joins TRBV5-4 to TRBJ1-2, with D perhaps matching TRBD1 (5 bases). The V end lost 2 bases, the J end lost 3 bases, and 11 bases lay between the germline ends. The germline CDR1 and CDR2 sequences are SGHNT and YYREEE (reference sequence). CDR3 length equals 14 residues. DNA of the CDR3: TGTGCCAGCAGCTTTGGGGGGTCTTACTATGGCTACACCTTC. This gives the protein CASSFGGSYYGYTF. The whole variable domain, filled in from reference TRBV5-4 and TRBJ1-2, reads ETGVTQSPTHLIKTRGQQVTLRCSSQSGHNTVSWYQQALGQGPQFIFQYYREEENGRGNFPPRFSGLQFPNYSSELNVNALELDDSALYLCASSFGGSYYGYTFGSGTRLTVV.

This clone was seen just once. This chain connects TRBV18 to TRBJ1-5; D ambiguous. This CDR3 comprises 16 residues. Trimming pared 2 bases from V and 0 bases from J, leaving 11 bases between. CDR1 is KGHSH, CDR2 LQKENI, per germline. CDR3 DNA: TGTGCCAGCTCACCAATACGGACTGATAGCAATCAGCCCCAGCATTTT. This codes for CASSPIRTDSNQPQHF.

This clone was seen a single time. The rearrangement joins TRBV12-5 to TRBJ2-5; 11 bases line up with TRBD2. Germline V gene lookup returns CDR1 LGHNT and CDR2 FRNRAP. V lost 3 bases, J lost 5 bases, and 5 bases stayed unmatched. The CDR3 totals 15 residues. The CDR3 protein is CASGLGSGGAETQYF. The CDR3 DNA reads TGTGCTAGTGGTTTAGGTAGCGGGGGGGCGGAGACCCAGTACTTC.

This clone has more than one count but fewer than ten. The chain links TRBV5-4 to TRBJ2-4; 7 positions match TRBD2. The CDR3 totals 15 residues. Germline V gene lookup returns CDR1 SGHNT and CDR2 YYREEE (reference sequence). V gave up 0 bases and J gave up 6 bases; unmatched junction bases: 6. CDR3 protein: CASSLDGGSGNIQYF. CDR3 nucleotide sequence: TGTGCCAGCAGCTTGGACGGCGGGAGCGGAAACATTCAGTACTTC.